The table lists the clone carrying this T cell receptor (beta chain) with a few counts. Trimming pared 6 bases from V and 6 bases from J, leaving 14 bases between. This CDR3 region has 13 residues. Germline V CDR1 and CDR2: MNHEY, SMNVEV (reference sequence). The source of the sample is a study of T-cell memory formation after mild COVID-19. A single record per CDR3 protein comes from TCRdb applying MiXCR to the 5' RACE reads. The repertoire holds some 150,000 distinct CDR3 sequences, with around 25% as singletons. This TCR was recovered from an adult woman who had mild COVID-19 (a few samples of this study predate the infection). Cell type and time point are not known. V and J are TRBV27 and TRBJ1-2; D is perhaps TRBD1 (6 bases). Source material: PBMCs or a T cell subset sorted from them (not recorded which). This CDR3 is CASSFGQNHGYTF. The CDR3 nucleotides read TGTGCCAGCAGCTTTGGACAGAACCATGGCTACACCTTC.